This TCR beta chain was observed in a study of T cell responses to AZD1222 COVID-19 vaccine. The protocol was immunoSEQ multiplex PCR, while the TCRdb copy is restricted to in-frame clones and leaves out a portion. The sample records around 150,000 clones, more than 85% being singletons. Overall study results and limits: A mostly white British donor set with more females was recruited, and clonal diversity was possibly underestimated.

Turning to this clone: The antigen remains undetermined. Germline is not matched at one junction end, which may reflect a read error.

From germline, CDR1 is SSHAT and CDR2 FNYEAQ (reference sequence). This CDR3 has 16 amino acids. The chain couples TRBV7-7 to TRBJ2-3, with 7 bases identical to TRBD2. Sequencing used peripheral blood, obtained 28 days after the second AZD1222 dose. This receptor was identified in an adult who received the AZD1222 COVID-19 vaccine. CDR3: CASSPRGLSGQDTQYF. In DNA, the CDR3 is TGTGCTAGCAGCCCGCGGGGACTAAGTGGTCAAGATACGCAGTATTTT. The entire variable domain, with the rest obtained from reference TRBV7-7 and TRBJ2-3, is as follows: GAGVSQSPRYKVTKRGQDVTLRCDPISSHATLYWYQQALGQGPEFLTYFNYEAQPDKSGLPSDRFSAERPEGSISTLTIQRTEQRDSAMYRCASSPRGLSGQDTQYFGPGTRLTVL.